This T cell receptor beta chain originates from a study of OX40 agonist ivuxolimab in advanced cancers. Enrollment shut out patients with autoimmune disease history or systemic immunosuppression. Whole-study results and caveats: Patients with a partial response at 0.1-3.0 mg/kg had among the lowest clonal expansion. Low normalized clonal expansion also occurred in some nonresponding patients.

Profiling relied on immunoSEQ multiplex PCR, and the TCRdb table lists in-frame clones only, not all of them. The sample gives fewer than 30,000 clones, around 67% of which show up once; roughly 18% is in the top ten. Germline loops: CDR1 MNHNS, CDR2 SASEGT. V lost 5 bases and J 3 bases, leaving 8 bases between the germline ends. The CDR3 loop spans 12 amino acids. Comments on this clone: Its specificity is unknown.

The sequence came from an adult with an advanced solid tumor such as melanoma, head and neck, liver or kidney cancer. The V call is TRBV6-1, the J call TRBJ2-7; no reliable D call. Sequencing was performed on CD4+ or CD8+ T cells sorted from blood, taken in a trial of the OX40 agonist ivuxolimab. The CDR3 nucleotides are TGTGCCAGCAGTTCCGACCACTACGAGCAGTACTTC. Amino acids: CASSSDHYEQYF.